The TCR beta chain described here comes from a study of blood T cell repertoires in COVID-19. Across the whole study: Samples came from the United States, Italy and Spain, spanning acute and convalescent COVID-19. PBMCs, B-cell-depleted T cells, or T cells were the source of the cDNA or gDNA that made up the material.

Authors' processing steps: Nucleated cell number was recorded as an estimate derived from reference gene primer amplification. Clones were read by immunoSEQ multiplex PCR, and TCRdb kept only the in-frame ones, dropping some. The V and J calls and the clone size are those of that table, but D and trimming were determined from the DNA. The sample yields fewer than 500,000 clones, roughly nine tenths seen once. Participants were aged about 18 to 89 years, lived in around 25 US areas, and enrolled virtually. The clonotype originates from a young woman who had recovered from COVID-19. Sequencing was performed on PBMCs or T cells enriched from blood (not recorded which).

The CDR3 sequence: CASSQVLFSGANVLTF. The CDR3 DNA is TGTGCCAGCAGCCAAGTTCTGTTCTCTGGGGCCAACGTCCTGACTTTC. This chain uses TRBV14 with TRBJ2-6, with no clear D. V was clipped by 1 base and J by 0 bases, with 7 bases between them. This CDR3 has 16 amino acids. Germline assignment: CDR1 SGHDN and CDR2 FVKESK.